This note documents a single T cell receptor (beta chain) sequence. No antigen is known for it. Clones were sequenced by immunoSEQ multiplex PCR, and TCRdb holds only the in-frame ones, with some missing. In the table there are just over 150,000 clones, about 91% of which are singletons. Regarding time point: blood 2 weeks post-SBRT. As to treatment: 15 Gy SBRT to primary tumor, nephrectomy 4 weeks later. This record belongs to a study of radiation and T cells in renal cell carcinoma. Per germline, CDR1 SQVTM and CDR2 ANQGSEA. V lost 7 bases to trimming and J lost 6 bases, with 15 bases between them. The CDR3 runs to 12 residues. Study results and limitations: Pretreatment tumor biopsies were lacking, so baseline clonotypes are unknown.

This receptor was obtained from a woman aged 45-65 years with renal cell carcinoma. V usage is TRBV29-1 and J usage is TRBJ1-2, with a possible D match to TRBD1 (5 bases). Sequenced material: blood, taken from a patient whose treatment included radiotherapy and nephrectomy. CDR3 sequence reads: CSARRGDHGYTF. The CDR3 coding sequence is TGCAGCGCCCGCCGGGGGGACCATGGCTACACCTTC.